Detailed here is one TCR beta chain. Its specificity is not known. The junction departs from germline at one end; a sequencing error may be responsible. Unsorted bulk tissue (roughly 20-34 mg) underwent RNA and DNA co-extraction. Through surgical resection, the patients' primary liver carcinoma was treated. The sample is drawn from a study of tumor-infiltrating lymphocytes in primary liver carcinoma. Whole-study findings and limits: Pairs of tumor regions overlapped more than tumor-adjacent and tumor-blood pairs did.

The investigators made TCR beta cDNA from around 530 ng total RNA, using a constant-region primer. ARM-PCR was slightly modified, and three nested multiplex PCR rounds with it gave rise to the TCR beta libraries. Via MiXCR, TCRdb re-called the multiplex PCR reads, giving one row per CDR3 protein. The top ten clones hold around 38% of a sample with around 37,000 distinct CDR3 sequences, roughly 80% of them seen once. Sequenced input: tumor-adjacent normal liver tissue. The clonotype originates from a man in his forties or fifties with primary liver carcinoma and hepatitis B virus infection.

In DNA form, the CDR3 reads TGTGCCGGCAGTTTAACTCTGGATCATCCCCAGCGTTTT. It translates to CAGSLTLDHPQRF. V usage is TRBV12-3 or TRBV12-4 and J usage is TRBJ1-5; D gene ambiguous. The CDR3 is 13 residues long.